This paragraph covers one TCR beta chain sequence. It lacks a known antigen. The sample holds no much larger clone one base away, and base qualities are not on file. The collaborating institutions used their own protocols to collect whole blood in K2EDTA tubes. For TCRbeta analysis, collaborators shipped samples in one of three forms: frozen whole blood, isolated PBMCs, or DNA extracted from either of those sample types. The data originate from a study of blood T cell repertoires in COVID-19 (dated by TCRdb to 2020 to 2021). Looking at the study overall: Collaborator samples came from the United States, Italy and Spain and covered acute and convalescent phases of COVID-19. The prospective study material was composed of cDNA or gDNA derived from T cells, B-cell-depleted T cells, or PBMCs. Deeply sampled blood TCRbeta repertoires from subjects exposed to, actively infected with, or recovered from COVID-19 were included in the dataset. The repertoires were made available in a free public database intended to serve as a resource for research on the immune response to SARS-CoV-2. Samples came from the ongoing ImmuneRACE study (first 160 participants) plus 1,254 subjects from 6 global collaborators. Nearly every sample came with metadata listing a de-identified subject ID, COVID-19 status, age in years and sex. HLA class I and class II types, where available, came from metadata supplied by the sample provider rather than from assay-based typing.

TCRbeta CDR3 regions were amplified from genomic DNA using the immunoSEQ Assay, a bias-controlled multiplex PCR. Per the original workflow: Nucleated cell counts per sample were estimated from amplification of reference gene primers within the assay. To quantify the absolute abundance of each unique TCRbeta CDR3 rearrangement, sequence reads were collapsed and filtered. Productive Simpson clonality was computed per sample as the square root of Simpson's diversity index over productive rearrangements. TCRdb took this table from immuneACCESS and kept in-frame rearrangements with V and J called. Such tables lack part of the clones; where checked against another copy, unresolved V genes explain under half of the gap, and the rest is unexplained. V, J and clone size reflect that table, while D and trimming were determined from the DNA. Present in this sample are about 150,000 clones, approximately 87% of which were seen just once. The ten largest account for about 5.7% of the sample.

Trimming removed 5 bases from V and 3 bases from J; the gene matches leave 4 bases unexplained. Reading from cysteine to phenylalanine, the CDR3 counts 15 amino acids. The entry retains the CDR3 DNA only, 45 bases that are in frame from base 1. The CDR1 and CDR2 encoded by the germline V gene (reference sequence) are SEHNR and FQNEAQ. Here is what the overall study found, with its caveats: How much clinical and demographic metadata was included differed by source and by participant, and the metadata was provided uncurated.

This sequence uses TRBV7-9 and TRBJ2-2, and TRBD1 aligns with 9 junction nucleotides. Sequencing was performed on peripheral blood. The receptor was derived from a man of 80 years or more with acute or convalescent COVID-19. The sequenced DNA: TGTGCCAGCAGCACCCGGGACAGGGACACCGGGGAGCTGTTTTTT. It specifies CASSTRDRDTGELFF.